A single sample gave rise to the 30 T cell receptor beta chains below, sequenced in a study of OX40 agonist ivuxolimab in advanced cancers. This table comes from immunoSEQ multiplex PCR, and its TCRdb copy is limited to in-frame clones, with some not included. The sample records 45,000 to 55,000 clones, 85% to 95% being singletons. This sample comprised CD4+ or CD8+ T cells sorted from blood, obtained in a trial of the OX40 agonist ivuxolimab. Source of these receptors: an adult with an advanced solid tumor such as melanoma, head and neck, liver or kidney cancer.

The chain uses TRBV6-1 and TRBJ1-5; D ambiguous. This CDR3 comprises 15 residues. Germline values: CDR1 MNHNS, CDR2 SASEGT. V shed 0 bases and J shed 0 bases, with 6 bases lying between them. The CDR3 is CASSEAQYSNQPQHF. The CDR3 bases are TGTGCCAGCAGTGAAGCGCAGTATAGCAATCAGCCCCAGCATTTT.

The J gene is TRBJ2-5, the V gene TRBV19, with 10 bases aligning to TRBD2. The end of the DNA aligns better with TRBJ2-7, so the J call may be wrong. The CDR3 length is 15 residues. In germline, CDR1 is LNHDA, CDR2 SQIVND (reference sequence). CDR3 sequence (DNA): TGTGCCAGTAGTCTCTTAGCGGGAGGAACTGCCGAGCAGTACTTC. Translated, it gives CASSLLAGGTAEQYF.

The chain is built from TRBV6-1 and TRBJ2-3, with unresolved D. CDR1 MNHNS and CDR2 SASEGT come from the germline V gene. This CDR3 spans 15 amino acids. V shed 3 bases and J shed 2 bases, with 12 bases lying between them. CDR3 sequence (DNA): TGTGCCAGCAGTGAGTACCGGGCCCCCACAGATACGCAGTATTTT. Its protein product is CASSEYRAPTDTQYF.

The DNA for the CDR3 is TGTGCCTGGAGTCTAGGACAGGGTTTCTACGAGCAGTACTTC. It specifies CAWSLGQGFYEQYF. The genes are TRBV30 and TRBJ2-7; 8 nucleotides line up with TRBD1. The V gene's germline CDR1 is GTSNPN and CDR2 SVGIG (reference sequence). The CDR3 covers 14 residues. Trimming cost V 2 bases and J 3 bases; bases outside gene matches: 6.

The table lists this clone with a few counts. V is TRBV5-1 and J is TRBJ2-5; D possibly corresponds to TRBD1 (6 bases). Germline assignment: CDR1 SGHRS and CDR2 YFSETQ. Trimming stripped 1 base from V and 5 bases from J, with 12 bases between. This CDR3 spans 14 amino acids. In DNA, the CDR3 is TGCGCCAGCAGCTTGTCAGGGGTAGGTGAGACCCAGTACTTC. Protein product: CASSLSGVGETQYF.

V gene TRBV21-1 combines with J gene TRBJ1-1. TRBV21-1 is labeled a pseudogene. This CDR3 region has 13 residues. The CDR3 DNA reads as TGTGCCAGCAGCAGGGTCGGGAACACTGAAGCTTTCTTT. This gives the protein CASSRVGNTEAFF.

The CDR3 bases are TGTGCCTGGAGTGTACTTGGGTATGGCAATCAGCCCCAGCATTTT. It codes for CAWSVLGYGNQPQHF. The gene calls are TRBV30 and TRBJ1-5; unclear D gene. The ends were cut back, 0 bases at V and 2 bases at J, with 11 bases in the middle. The CDR3 runs 15 residues. Germline V lookup: CDR1 GTSNPN, CDR2 SVGIG (reference sequence).

The rearrangement joins TRBV19 to TRBJ1-1, with 9 bases identical to TRBD1. Germline-derived CDR1 and CDR2 are LNHDA and SQIVND (reference sequence). The ends lost 3 bases at V and 0 bases at J; junction bases unmatched: 8. The CDR3 has 17 residues. CDR3 nucleotides: TGTGCCAGTAGTATTGTCCTGGGACAGGGCGTGAACACTGAAGCTTTCTTT. This codes for CASSIVLGQGVNTEAFF.

V usage is TRBV10-2 and J usage is TRBJ2-7, with 9 bases aligning to TRBD1. Germline CDR1 is WSHSY and CDR2 is SAAADI. V was pared by 6 bases and J by 5 bases, with 5 bases of the junction left unmatched. This CDR3 spans 13 amino acids. The chain's CDR3 is CASSRDRDDEQYF. CDR3 DNA: TGCGCCAGCAGCCGGGACAGGGACGACGAGCAGTACTTC.

The chain combines TRBV10-2 with TRBJ2-1, with 12 bases lining up with TRBD1. This CDR3 region has 14 residues. Germline CDR1 is WSHSY and CDR2 is SAAADI. After removal of 8 bases from V and 7 bases from J, the junction contained 6 bases not matched to a gene. The CDR3 reads CASSGTGGYNEQFF. The CDR3 DNA is TGCGCCAGCTCCGGGACAGGGGGCTATAATGAGCAGTTCTTC.

This chain joins TRBV27 and TRBJ1-1; D perhaps matches TRBD1 (6 bases). Germline V CDR1 and CDR2: MNHEY, SMNVEV (reference sequence). V dropped 7 bases and J dropped 1 base, with 16 bases sitting between them. This CDR3 comprises 15 residues. Here the CDR3 reads CASIRGAGPNTEAFF. DNA for the CDR3: TGTGCCAGCATCAGGGGAGCAGGACCGAACACTGAAGCTTTCTTT.

The chain joins TRBV6-5 to TRBJ2-5; D may be TRBD1 (5 bases). The ends were cut back, 2 bases at V and 7 bases at J, with 11 bases in the middle. The length of the CDR3 is 13 residues. Germline assignment: CDR1 MNHEY and CDR2 SVGAGI. This CDR3 is CASSYGVGVTQYF. CDR3 DNA: TGTGCCAGCAGTTACGGGGTAGGGGTGACCCAGTACTTC.

The chain recombines TRBV5-4 with TRBJ2-1, with D uncertain. The V end was cut by 7 bases, the J end by 6 bases, with 14 bases between. The CDR3 is made up of 13 amino acids. Per the germline V gene, CDR1 is SGHNT and CDR2 is YYREEE (reference sequence). The CDR3 region has the DNA TGTGCCAGCCCAAAGCTGCCGGGCAATGAGCAGTTCTTC. Translation: CASPKLPGNEQFF. Drawing the rest from reference TRBV5-4 and TRBJ2-1, the complete variable domain is ETGVTQSPTHLIKTRGQQVTLRCSSQSGHNTVSWYQQALGQGPQFIFQYYREEENGRGNFPPRFSGLQFPNYSSELNVNALELDDSALYLCASPKLPGNEQFFGPGTRLTVL.

V and J are TRBV5-4 and TRBJ2-1; TRBD1 matches at 7 bases. The junction had 10 bases not matched to a gene; V was cut back by 1 base and J by 0 bases. The CDR3 spans 18 residues. From germline, CDR1 is SGHNT and CDR2 YYREEE (reference sequence). The CDR3 loop is CASSLLGHRGSSYNEQFF. The CDR3 DNA reads TGTGCCAGCAGCTTGCTGGGACACAGGGGTAGCTCCTACAATGAGCAGTTCTTC.

The CDR3 is CASSLTGSLRDTQYF. The CDR3 DNA reads as TGTGCCAGCAGCTTGACCGGGTCGCTGCGGGATACGCAGTATTTT. J is TRBJ2-3 and V is TRBV7-2; D unclear. This CDR3 comprises 15 residues. CDR1 and CDR2 from the germline V gene are SGHTA and FQGNSA. V gave up 3 bases and J gave up 6 bases, with 16 bases separating them.

The chain joins TRBV6-1 to TRBJ1-5; D is unresolved. CDR3 size: 14 residues. Trimming removed 7 bases at V and 0 bases at J, with 10 bases between. Germline V gene data show CDR1 as MNHNS and CDR2 as SASEGT. The CDR3 reads CASNIGISNQPQHF. CDR3 nucleotide sequence: TGTGCCAGCAACATAGGGATTAGCAATCAGCCCCAGCATTTT.

CDR3 in amino acids: CASSKVEAGILNTEAFF. CDR3 DNA sequence: TGTGCCAGCAGCAAAGTGGAGGCAGGAATTCTGAACACTGAAGCTTTCTTT. The rearrangement joins TRBV21-1 to TRBJ1-1. TRBV21-1 is deemed a pseudogene. The CDR3 contains 17 residues.

V gene TRBV6-6 combines with J gene TRBJ2-1, with TRBD1 identical over 8 bases. In germline, CDR1 is MNHNY, CDR2 SVGAGI (reference sequence). The V and J ends lost 6 bases and 5 bases, in that order; junction bases with no gene match: 6. The CDR3 runs 14 residues. As DNA, the CDR3 is TGTGCCAGCAGCAAGACAGGGGTCGACAATGAGCAGTTCTTC. Protein: CASSKTGVDNEQFF.

J is TRBJ1-5 and V is TRBV28; D remains ambiguous. The CDR3 contains 17 residues. V was pared by 6 bases and J by 3 bases, with 21 bases between. Germline V gene sequence: CDR1 MDHEN, CDR2 SYDVKM. This CDR3 is CASSRPEYKEINQPQHF. As DNA, the CDR3 is TGTGCCAGCAGCCGACCAGAATATAAGGAGATCAATCAGCCCCAGCATTTT. Full variable domain (remainder filled in from reference TRBV28 and TRBJ1-5): DVKVTQSSRYLVKRTGEKVFLECVQDMDHENMFWYRQDPGLGLRLIYFSYDVKMKEKGDIPEGYSVSREKKERFSLILESASTNQTSMYLCASSRPEYKEINQPQHFGDGTRLSIL.

The chain has TRBV7-9 and TRBJ1-5; D is unresolved. The V gene's germline CDR1 is SEHNR and CDR2 FQNEAQ (reference sequence). V was clipped by 5 bases and J by 3 bases, with 8 bases between them. This CDR3 is built from 13 residues. In DNA, the CDR3 is TGTGCCAGCAGCCGAGACTCCAATCAGCCCCAGCATTTT. Translated, it gives CASSRDSNQPQHF.

CDR3 loop: CASSLMLYSNQPQHF. The CDR3 DNA reads TGTGCCAGCAGTTTGATGCTGTATAGCAATCAGCCCCAGCATTTT. This chain uses TRBV28 with TRBJ1-5, with unresolved D. V lost 3 bases to trimming and J lost 0 bases, with 9 bases between them. The CDR3 contains 15 residues. CDR1 MDHEN and CDR2 SYDVKM come from the germline V gene.

V and J are TRBV9 and TRBJ2-5; 7 bases fit TRBD1. CDR3 length equals 16 residues. J was trimmed by 1 base and V by 0 bases; bases with no gene match: 6. The V gene's germline CDR1 is SGDLS and CDR2 YYNGEE. CDR3 amino acids: CASSVGDRVIQETQYF. CDR3 coding DNA: TGTGCCAGCAGCGTAGGAGACAGGGTTATCCAAGAGACCCAGTACTTC.

The chain employs TRBV13 and TRBJ2-1; 9 nucleotides match TRBD1. Per germline, CDR1 PRHDT and CDR2 FYEKMQ (reference sequence). The CDR3 is made up of 15 amino acids. V lost 1 base and J lost 7; bases outside the gene matches: 5. CDR3 sequence: CASSLVRQGGNEQFF. CDR3 sequence (DNA): TGTGCCAGCAGCTTAGTAAGACAGGGGGGGAATGAGCAGTTCTTC.

Here the CDR3 reads CASSEGIGSNQPQHF. The CDR3 bases are TGTGCCAGCAGTGAAGGTATAGGGAGCAATCAGCCCCAGCATTTT. The chain links TRBV6-1 to TRBJ1-5; D is uncertain. V was cut by 1 base and J by 1 base, with 8 bases left in between. This CDR3 is built from 15 residues. Germline V gene sequence: CDR1 MNHNS, CDR2 SASEGT.

The chain combines TRBV28 with TRBJ2-7; 11 positions agree with TRBD1. CDR1 is MDHEN, CDR2 SYDVKM, per germline. The V gene end was trimmed by 8 bases and the J gene end by 4 bases; junction bases not matched to a gene: 7. This CDR3 is built from 14 residues. This CDR3 is CASQSRDRGYEQYF. DNA of the CDR3: TGTGCCAGCCAGAGCCGGGACAGGGGGTACGAGCAGTACTTC.

The V and J genes are TRBV28 and TRBJ1-4; D unclear. Germline CDR1 reads MDHEN; CDR2 reads SYDVKM. The CDR3 runs 12 residues. V was pared by 6 bases and J by 7 bases, with 9 bases between. CDR3 bases: TGTGCCAGCAGGGCCTATGGTGAAAAACTGTTTTTT. Amino acid sequence: CASRAYGEKLFF.

The gene calls are TRBV25-1 and TRBJ2-7; the D is unclear. Trimming stripped 2 bases from V and 6 bases from J, with 11 bases between. This CDR3 region has 13 residues. In germline, CDR1 is MGHDK, CDR2 SYGVNS. This CDR3 is CASSENARSEQYF. DNA of the CDR3: TGTGCCAGCAGTGAAAACGCCAGGTCCGAGCAGTACTTC.

The chain is built from TRBV19 and TRBJ2-7, with TRBD2 matching 9 bases. Germline trimming cut 10 bases from V and 0 bases from J; bases unmatched to any gene: 16. CDR1 and CDR2 from the germline V gene are LNHDA and SQIVND (reference sequence). The CDR3 consists of 17 residues. The CDR3 loop reads CATSPVGPAGGSYEQYF. The CDR3 nucleotides are TGTGCCACCTCCCCCGTAGGGCCAGCGGGAGGCTCCTACGAGCAGTACTTC.

The chain employs TRBV6-1 and TRBJ2-7; 8 bases fit TRBD2. Germline lookup yields CDR1 MNHNS and CDR2 SASEGT. The CDR3 extends over 16 amino acids. V lost 3 bases, J lost 2 bases, and 9 bases stayed unmatched. The CDR3 coding sequence is TGTGCCAGCAGTGAGCCAGCGGGAGCCCCGACCTACGAGCAGTACTTC. Translated: CASSEPAGAPTYEQYF.

The J gene is TRBJ2-3, the V gene TRBV10-1; TRBD1 agrees at 10 bases. The V and J ends lost 8 bases and 1 base, in that order; junction bases with no gene match: 6. This CDR3 spans 15 amino acids. Germline lookup yields CDR1 WNHNN and CDR2 SYGVQD (reference sequence). The CDR3 sequence: CASSEGTGGTDTQYF. DNA of the CDR3: TGCGCCAGCTCTGAAGGGACAGGGGGCACAGATACGCAGTATTTT.